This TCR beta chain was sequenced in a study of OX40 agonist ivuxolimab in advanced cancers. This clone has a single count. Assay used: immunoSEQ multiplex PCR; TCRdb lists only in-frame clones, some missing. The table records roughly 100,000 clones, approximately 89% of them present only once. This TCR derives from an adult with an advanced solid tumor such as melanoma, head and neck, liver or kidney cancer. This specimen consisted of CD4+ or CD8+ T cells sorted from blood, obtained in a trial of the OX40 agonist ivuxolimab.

The CDR3 nucleotides are TGTGCCAGCAGTTACAGGGTCCCTGGAAACACCATATATTTT. This gives the protein CASSYRVPGNTIYF. The chain employs TRBV6-5 and TRBJ1-3, with unresolved D. Trimming removed 2 bases at V and 2 bases at J, with 7 bases between. The germline V gene encodes CDR1 MNHEY and CDR2 SVGAGI. The CDR3 is made up of 14 amino acids.